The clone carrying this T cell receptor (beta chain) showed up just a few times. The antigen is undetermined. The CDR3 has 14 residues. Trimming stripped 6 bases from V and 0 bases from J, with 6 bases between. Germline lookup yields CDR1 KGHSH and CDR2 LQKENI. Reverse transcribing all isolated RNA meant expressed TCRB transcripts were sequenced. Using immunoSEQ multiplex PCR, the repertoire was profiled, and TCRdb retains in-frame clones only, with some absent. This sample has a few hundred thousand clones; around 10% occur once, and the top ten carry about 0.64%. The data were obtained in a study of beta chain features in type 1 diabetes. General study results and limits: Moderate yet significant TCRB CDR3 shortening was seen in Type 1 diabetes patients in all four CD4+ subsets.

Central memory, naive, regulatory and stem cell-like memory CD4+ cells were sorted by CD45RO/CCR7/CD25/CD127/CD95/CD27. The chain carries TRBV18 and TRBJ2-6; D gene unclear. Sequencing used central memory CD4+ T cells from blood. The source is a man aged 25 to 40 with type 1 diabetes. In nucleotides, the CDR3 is TGTGCCAGCTCGCAGAGCTCTGGGGCCAACGTCCTGACTTTC. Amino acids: CASSQSSGANVLTF.